Included here is one T cell receptor (beta chain) sequence, with context. Its matching antigen is unknown. The data originate from a study of cytomegalovirus exposure and HLA in healthy donors. Overall study results and limits: On later analysis, the bulk of CMV-associated TCR beta chains appeared to be HLA-restricted.

The V gene lost 3 bases and the J gene lost 5 bases, with 11 bases spanning the gap. The germline CDR1 and CDR2 sequences are KGHSH and LQKENI. The CDR3 length is 14 residues. Use of 60 Vbeta and 13 Jbeta primers characterized the PCR. Libraries were prepared by immunoSEQ multiplex PCR; TCRdb keeps only in-frame clonotypes and omits some of them. The sample comprises roughly 140,000 clones, under 90% of which are singletons, and about 5% rests with the top ten. The clonotype originates from a man between 35 and 55 years old in good health and CMV-seronegative. The sample comprised PBMCs. The chain employs TRBV18 and TRBJ1-5; D is ambiguous. The CDR3 region has the DNA TGTGCCAGCTCACCGGTTACGGCGGATCAGCCCCAGCATTTT. It is translated as CASSPVTADQPQHF.